Detailed here is one TCR beta chain. Its antigen remains unidentified. This sample stems from a study of T cell responses to AZD1222 COVID-19 vaccine. In the study overall: Pooling covered second doses at about 4 or about 12 weeks. Study results and caveats: AZD1222 recipients seropositive at baseline numbered only six or seven. Spike-specific TCR breadth rose after two AZD1222 doses, and depth rose as well. Among vaccine-associated CD4 TCRs, coverage spanned spike, with dominance at 160-218 and 743-854.

Clones were read by immunoSEQ multiplex PCR, and TCRdb kept only the in-frame ones, dropping some. The profile shows 130,000 to 150,000 clones, over 75% of them singletons. CDR3 length: 16 residues. J lost 4 bases, V lost 2 bases, and 9 bases had no gene match. CDR1 is MNHEY, CDR2 SVGEGT, per germline. The chain combines TRBV6-2 or TRBV6-3 with TRBJ2-3; 7 positions agree with TRBD2. This clonotype originated in an adult in good health. Material: peripheral blood, obtained on day 0 of AZD1222 vaccination. The CDR3 DNA reads as TGTGCCAGCAGTTACGGGGCTAGCGGTATACCAGATACGCAGTATTTT. This translates into CASSYGASGIPDTQYF.